This TCR beta chain was profiled in a study of cytomegalovirus exposure and HLA in healthy donors. General study findings and limits: With further analysis later on, most CMV-associated TCR beta chains appeared HLA-restricted.

Germline assignment: CDR1 MGHRA and CDR2 YSYEKL. CDR3 length equals 15 residues. The germline V and J ends were trimmed by 3 bases and 0 bases, with 12 bases remaining between them. PCR employed 60 Vbeta and 13 Jbeta primers. Only in-frame clones appear in the TCRdb table, and some are missing; sequencing was by immunoSEQ multiplex PCR. Seen here are roughly 160,000 clones, around 80% observed once, and the top ten hold approximately 2%. This clone occurred a few times. The antigen is not known. The TCR was taken from a man in his forties or fifties in good health and CMV-seronegative. The sequenced sample was PBMCs. V gene TRBV4-1 combines with J gene TRBJ2-7, with D possibly being TRBD1 (6 bases). In DNA form, the CDR3 reads TGCGCCAGCAGCCAGCTCCCGGGACACTCCTACGAGCAGTACTTC. Translation gives CASSQLPGHSYEQYF.